Presented here are 9 T cell receptor beta chains from one specimen sequenced in a study of blood T cell repertoires in COVID-19. The repertoire was sequenced with immunoSEQ multiplex PCR; TCRdb's copy has only in-frame clones and lacks some. The profile shows nearly 200,000 clones, more than 65% of them singletons. Sequenced input: PBMCs or T cells enriched from blood (not recorded which). These receptors came from a man aged 35 to 55 who had recovered from COVID-19.

The chain's CDR3 is CASSYGAGNTIYF. The DNA of the CDR3 is TGTGCCAGCAGTTACGGGGCTGGAAACACCATATATTTT. This chain links TRBV12-3 or TRBV12-4 with TRBJ1-3; D is unclear. Trimming removed 4 bases from V and 2 bases from J, with 6 bases in between. The CDR3 has 13 amino acids.

CDR3 residues: CAWSVLGRSANYGYTF. Written as DNA, the CDR3 is TGTGCCTGGAGTGTACTAGGAAGGAGTGCTAACTATGGCTACACCTTC. The chain uses TRBV30 and TRBJ1-2; no clear D gene. In germline, CDR1 is GTSNPN, CDR2 SVGIG (reference sequence). The germline V and J ends were trimmed by 0 bases and 0 bases, with 14 bases remaining between them. CDR3 length: 16 residues.

The chain's CDR3 is CASNPTPGGVYEQYF. Here the CDR3 DNA reads TGTGCCAGCAACCCCACCCCGGGGGGGGTCTACGAGCAGTACTTC. The chain joins TRBV7-8 to TRBJ2-7, with 8 bases lining up with TRBD2. In germline, CDR1 is SGHVS, CDR2 FQNEAQ. The CDR3 covers 15 residues. Trimming cost V 7 bases and J 3 bases; bases outside gene matches: 11.

The chain carries TRBV5-6 and TRBJ2-7; 11 bases map to TRBD2. CDR1 and CDR2 from the germline V gene are SGHDT and YYEEEE. The CDR3 covers 13 residues. The V and J ends lost 6 bases and 3 bases, in that order; junction bases with no gene match: 2. This CDR3 reads CASTTSGGYEQYF. The CDR3 DNA reads TGTGCCAGCACTACTAGCGGGGGCTACGAGCAGTACTTC.

Written as DNA, the CDR3 is TGTGCCAGCAGGCTAGCGGGGACGAGCTCCTACAATGAGCAGTTCTTC. Amino acid sequence: CASRLAGTSSYNEQFF. The V and J genes are TRBV7-2 and TRBJ2-1; 9 nucleotides agree with TRBD2. With V trimmed by 6 bases and J by 0 bases, 6 bases remained unmatched. CDR1 is SGHTA and CDR2 is FQGNSA in the germline V gene. The CDR3 covers 16 residues. The entire variable domain, with the rest obtained from reference TRBV7-2 and TRBJ2-1, is as follows: GAGVSQSPSNKVTEKGKDVELRCDPISGHTALYWYRQSLGQGLEFLIYFQGNSAPDKSGLPSDRFSAERTGGSVSTLTIQRTQQEDSAVYLCASRLAGTSSYNEQFFGPGTRLTVL.

The chain combines TRBV6-2 or TRBV6-3 with TRBJ1-5; D is undetermined. V was cut by 2 bases and J by 6 bases, with 8 bases left in between. The CDR3 consists of 13 residues. CDR1 MNHEY and CDR2 SVGEGT come from the germline V gene. The CDR3 DNA sequence: TGTGCCAGCAGTTACGTTGAGGTTCAGCCCCAGCATTTT. This encodes CASSYVEVQPQHF.

The genes are TRBV6-2 or TRBV6-3 and TRBJ1-1; D is possibly TRBD1 (6 bases). Germline V gene sequence: CDR1 MNHEY, CDR2 SVGEGT. The ends were cut back, 0 bases at V and 0 bases at J, with 11 bases in the middle. The CDR3 is made up of 16 amino acids. The CDR3 sequence is CASSYSAQGMNTEAFF. The CDR3 coding sequence is TGTGCCAGCAGTTACTCAGCACAGGGCATGAACACTGAAGCTTTCTTT.

The gene calls are TRBV5-1 and TRBJ1-2; 7 bases line up with TRBD1. The CDR3 has 14 residues. V lost 6 bases to trimming and J lost 6 bases; unmatched junction nucleotides: 11. Germline V CDR1 and CDR2: SGHRS, YFSETQ. CDR3 in amino acids: CASTTITGAHGYTF. The CDR3 DNA sequence: TGCGCCAGCACTACAATTACAGGGGCCCATGGCTACACCTTC.

The J gene is TRBJ1-1, the V gene TRBV28; tentative D call: TRBD1 (5 bases). The CDR3 is made up of 17 amino acids. Trimming removed 2 bases from V and 4 bases from J, with 20 bases in between. CDR1 MDHEN and CDR2 SYDVKM come from the germline V gene. The DNA of the CDR3 is TGTGCCAGCAGTTTAATCCAGGGCCTCGGGGGGAGCACTGAAGCTTTCTTT. Protein: CASSLIQGLGGSTEAFF.